Shown below are 14 T cell receptor beta chains from a single sample sequenced in a study of blood T cell repertoires in COVID-19. Profiled with immunoSEQ multiplex PCR; TCRdb holds only in-frame clones, not every one. The sample holds 30,000 to 40,000 clones, around 87% seen once. The material sequenced was peripheral blood. Receptors originate from a man aged 50-59 years with active or convalescent COVID-19.

V and J are TRBV4-1 and TRBJ2-3, with TRBD2 matching over 7 bases. Germline V CDR1 and CDR2: MGHRA, YSYEKL. V lost 3 bases, J lost 5 bases, and 17 bases stayed unmatched. The CDR3 is made up of 18 amino acids. As DNA, the CDR3 is TGCGCCAGCAGCCAGGTCACTAGCGCCCGCAGGTTGGGAGATACGCAGTATTTT. It codes for CASSQVTSARRLGDTQYF.

This clone showed up just a few times. The CDR3 spells CASSNPYRGRRGYTF. The CDR3 region has the DNA TGTGCCAGTAGTAACCCTTACAGGGGGCGCCGAGGCTACACCTTC. The chain couples TRBV19 to TRBJ1-2; 9 nucleotides agree with TRBD1. J was trimmed by 8 bases and V by 4 bases; bases with no gene match: 11. Germline V gives CDR1 LNHDA, CDR2 SQIVND (reference sequence). The CDR3 is 15 amino acids.

In nucleotides, the CDR3 is TGTGCCAGCAGTTACTCCGGGAGACATTACAATGAGCAGTTCTTC. Amino acid sequence: CASSYSGRHYNEQFF. The chain couples TRBV6-5 to TRBJ2-1, with D possibly TRBD2 on 6 matching bases. This CDR3 contains 15 residues. Germline V gene data show CDR1 as MNHEY and CDR2 as SVGAGI. Trimming removed 0 bases at V and 4 bases at J, with 10 bases between.

The chain employs TRBV6-2 or TRBV6-3 and TRBJ2-1; 9 bases fit TRBD2. Unmatched junction bases numbered 13, after V lost 6 bases and J lost 4 bases. Looked up from germline, CDR1 is MNHEY and CDR2 is SVGEGT. The CDR3 sequence is 17 residues long. CDR3 nucleotide sequence: TGTGCCAGCAGCCCAACTCTCCTAGCGGGAACTTACAATGAGCAGTTCTTC. This encodes CASSPTLLAGTYNEQFF.

The CDR3 spells CASRRTGSRLNTGELFF. The DNA for the CDR3 is TGCGCCAGCAGAAGGACAGGGTCCCGACTGAACACCGGGGAGCTGTTTTTT. This sequence joins TRBV4-1 and TRBJ2-2, with 8 bases fitting TRBD1. Trimming at V came to 6 bases and at J to 1 base, leaving 10 bases not matched to a gene. From germline, CDR1 is MGHRA and CDR2 YSYEKL. The CDR3 is 17 amino acids.

This chain joins TRBV11-1 and TRBJ1-1; TRBD1 matches at 10 bases. Germline lookup yields CDR1 SGHAT and CDR2 FQDESV (reference sequence). V lost 5 bases to trimming and J lost 10 bases; unmatched junction nucleotides: 13. There are 15 residues in the CDR3. The CDR3 loop reads CASSTRQGALEGAFF. The CDR3 nucleotides are TGTGCCAGCAGCACCAGACAGGGGGCCCTTGAGGGAGCTTTCTTT.

The chain has TRBV7-3 and TRBJ2-1, with 11 bases aligning to TRBD2. CDR1 and CDR2 (germline): SGHTA, FQGTGA. The CDR3 has 15 amino acids. Germline trimming cut 7 bases from V and 8 bases from J; bases unmatched to any gene: 10. The CDR3 sequence is CASTLSGRVGDEQFF. The DNA of the CDR3 is TGTGCCAGCACCCTTAGCGGGAGGGTTGGCGATGAGCAGTTCTTC.

V usage is TRBV2 and J usage is TRBJ2-2; weak D call: TRBD2 (7 bases). This CDR3 has 14 amino acids. Germline assignment: CDR1 SNHLY and CDR2 FYNNEI. Between the trimmed V and J ends, which lost 6 bases and 7 bases, there was a span of 15 bases. As DNA, the CDR3 is TGTGCCAGCAGGGCTCGGGGGGCCATCGGGGAGCTGTTTTTT. Translation gives CASRARGAIGELFF.

This rearrangement joins TRBV5-6 to TRBJ2-3, with D possibly matching TRBD1 (6 bases). In germline, CDR1 is SGHDT, CDR2 YYEEEE. The length of the CDR3 is 16 residues. Deletions cut 4 bases from V and 1 base from J, with 16 bases between. The CDR3 loop reads CASSKITGSGTDTQYF. CDR3 bases: TGTGCCAGCAGCAAAATTACAGGGTCTGGCACAGATACGCAGTATTTT.

The chain uses TRBV3-1 (or the pseudogene TRBV3-2) and TRBJ2-7; a possible D gene is TRBD1 (5 bases). V dropped 1 base and J dropped 3 bases, with 7 bases sitting between them. This CDR3 has 13 amino acids. Germline V gives CDR1 LGHDT, CDR2 YNNKEL (reference sequence). The CDR3 is CASSQGTSYEQYF. For the CDR3, the DNA is TGTGCCAGCAGCCAAGGGACAAGCTACGAGCAGTACTTC.

The chain is built from TRBV28 and TRBJ1-5, with 9 positions matching TRBD1. From germline, CDR1 is MDHEN and CDR2 SYDVKM. Losses at the gene ends were 2 bases for V and 4 bases for J; bases not matched to a gene: 6. The CDR3 consists of 16 residues. The CDR3 spells CASSLTGQGGNQPQHF. CDR3 DNA sequence: TGTGCCAGCAGTTTAACGGGACAGGGAGGAAATCAGCCCCAGCATTTT.

This chain connects TRBV2 to TRBJ2-4; 9 bases map to TRBD2. There are 20 residues in the CDR3. The germline V gene has CDR1 SNHLY and CDR2 FYNNEI. The J segment lost 6 bases and the V segment lost 2 bases, leaving 20 bases of the junction unmatched. CDR3 region: CASSEWGTVGPSGNRNIQYF. The DNA of the CDR3 is TGTGCCAGCAGTGAATGGGGTACCGTGGGCCCTAGCGGGAATCGAAACATTCAGTACTTC.

The rearrangement uses TRBV3-1 (or the pseudogene TRBV3-2) and TRBJ2-3; TRBD2 matches at 8 bases. V lost 4 bases, J lost 4 bases, and 10 bases stayed unmatched. CDR1 LGHDT and CDR2 YNNKEL come from the germline V gene (reference sequence). This CDR3 has 16 amino acids. CDR3 DNA: TGTGCCAGCAGCCGGGCCCCAGCGGGAGTCGCAGATACGCAGTATTTT. It codes for CASSRAPAGVADTQYF.

The table lists this clone with a count of one. The chain couples TRBV4-2 to TRBJ1-2; 12 bases are shared with TRBD1. J lost 6 bases, V lost 6 bases, and 14 bases had no gene match. Germline lookup yields CDR1 LGHNA and CDR2 YNFKEQ. The CDR3 has 17 amino acids. For the CDR3, the DNA is TGTGCCAGCAGGAACAGGGCCGGGACAGGGGGCACGGATGGCTACACCTTC. Its translation: CASRNRAGTGGTDGYTF.